What follows are 23 T cell receptor beta chains derived from one specimen sequenced in a study of T cells in Graves' hyperthyroidism and ophthalmopathy. Template material for amplifying TCR beta CDR3 regions consisted of RNA transcripts. With the HTBI primer set, the TCR CDR3 went through a first round of RT-PCR. TCRdb re-called the multiplex PCR reads through MiXCR, storing one row per CDR3 protein. The sample records fewer than 900,000 distinct CDR3 sequences, roughly 15% being singletons. Sequencing was done on a sample of blood. Source of these receptors: a man younger than 30 with Graves' hyperthyroidism.

The chain employs TRBV4-1 and TRBJ2-7; 8 nucleotides align to TRBD2. This CDR3 is built from 16 residues. Looked up from germline, CDR1 is MGHRA and CDR2 is YSYEKL. The V and J ends lost 2 bases and 2 bases, in that order; junction bases with no gene match: 8. CDR3 amino acids: CASSQQTSGGPYEQYF. The CDR3 DNA sequence: TGCGCCAGCAGCCAACAAACTAGCGGAGGCCCCTACGAGCAGTACTTC.

The chain uses TRBV12-3 or TRBV12-4 and TRBJ1-2; D is possibly TRBD1 (5 bases). V was trimmed by 3 bases and J by 6 bases, leaving 11 bases between them. CDR3 length: 13 amino acids. In nucleotides, the CDR3 is TGTGCCAGCAGTTTTGGGGGATTCGATGGCTACACCTTC. Translated, it gives CASSFGGFDGYTF.

The gene calls are TRBV24-1 and TRBJ1-2; tentative D call: TRBD1 (6 bases). CDR1 and CDR2 from the germline V gene are KGHDR and SFDVKD. V gave up 6 bases and J gave up 4 bases, with 11 bases separating them. This CDR3 has 13 residues. CDR3 sequence: CATSKTGRYGYTF. CDR3 nucleotides: TGTGCCACCAGTAAAACAGGGCGCTATGGCTACACCTTC.

This chain joins TRBV10-3 and TRBJ2-7, with a tentative D call TRBD2 (7 bases). CDR1 and CDR2 from the germline V gene are ENHRY and SYGVKD. With 4 bases removed from V and 2 bases from J, the gap between germline ends came to 18 bases. The CDR3 is 16 amino acids. The CDR3 sequence is CAISAAKGGRAYEQYF. The DNA of the CDR3 is TGTGCCATCAGTGCCGCGAAAGGGGGGAGGGCCTACGAGCAGTACTTC.

This clonotype was seen many times. The rearrangement joins TRBV30 to TRBJ1-2; maybe TRBD1 (6 bases). CDR3 length: 12 residues. Germline lookup yields CDR1 GTSNPN and CDR2 SVGIG (reference sequence). V dropped 8 bases and J dropped 8 bases, with 18 bases sitting between them. CDR3 protein: CAEKRGFRGYTF. CDR3 DNA: TGTGCCGAGAAGAGGGGGTTCCGGGGCTACACCTTC.

The chain uses TRBV7-9 and TRBJ1-1; D gene unclear. Per the germline V gene, CDR1 is SEHNR and CDR2 is FQNEAQ (reference sequence). Trimming left V 7 bases short and J 4 bases short, with 7 bases between. The CDR3 totals 11 residues. The CDR3 reads CASTLPTEAFF. The CDR3 coding sequence is TGTGCCAGCACCCTTCCCACTGAAGCTTTCTTT.

The rearrangement uses TRBV7-8 and TRBJ2-1; D is unclear. V lost 3 bases and J lost 6, with 15 bases in between. CDR1 and CDR2 (germline): SGHVS, FQNEAQ. The CDR3 is 15 amino acids. CDR3 loop: CASSLFGDSLNEQFF. The CDR3 DNA is TGTGCCAGCAGCTTGTTCGGCGATTCCCTCAATGAGCAGTTCTTC.

The gene calls are TRBV5-5 and TRBJ1-3; D possibly corresponds to TRBD1 (5 bases). Deletions cut 3 bases from V and 0 bases from J, with 10 bases between. Germline CDR1 SGHKS, CDR2 YYEKEE (reference sequence). This CDR3 has 15 residues. The CDR3 spells CASSWRQFSGNTIYF. CDR3 DNA sequence: TGTGCCAGCAGCTGGAGACAGTTCTCTGGAAACACCATATATTTT.

This clonotype was observed at least ten times. Written as DNA, the CDR3 is TGTGCCAGCAGTTACTCAACAAACGGAGAGACCCAGTACTTC. It specifies CASSYSTNGETQYF. V is TRBV6-2 or TRBV6-3 and J is TRBJ2-5; no reliable D call. CDR1 and CDR2 from the germline V gene are MNHEY and SVGEGT. V lost 0 bases, J lost 4 bases, and 9 bases lay in between. The CDR3 length is 14 residues.

This clonotype was counted ten times or more. This sequence joins TRBV11-2 and TRBJ1-2; 7 bases agree with TRBD1. Trimming cost V 2 bases and J 7 bases; bases outside gene matches: 13. The CDR3 runs to 16 residues. CDR1 SGHAT and CDR2 FQNNGV come from the germline V gene. The CDR3 loop is CASSLHVAGTAGGYTF. The DNA of the CDR3 is TGTGCCAGCAGCTTACACGTCGCCGGGACAGCAGGTGGCTACACCTTC.

This chain uses TRBV12-3 or TRBV12-4 with TRBJ2-3; D is perhaps TRBD2 (5 bases). Deletions cut 6 bases from V and 3 bases from J, with 16 bases between. This CDR3 spans 15 amino acids. The CDR3 loop reads CASSPRDSMTDTQYF. The CDR3 DNA is TGTGCCAGCAGCCCCCGGGATAGTATGACAGATACGCAGTATTTT.

The CDR3: CASSIDPDGYEQYF. The DNA of the CDR3 is TGTGCCAGTAGTATAGATCCGGACGGCTACGAGCAGTACTTC. This sequence joins TRBV19 and TRBJ2-7, with D hard to call. The CDR3 has 14 amino acids. Germline loops: CDR1 LNHDA, CDR2 SQIVND (reference sequence). V was pared by 0 bases and J by 3 bases, with 9 bases between.

This clonotype turned up a few times. V usage is TRBV11-2 and J usage is TRBJ2-4; D possibly corresponds to TRBD2 (6 bases). Germline V lookup: CDR1 SGHAT, CDR2 FQNNGV. Deletions cut 8 bases from V and 2 bases from J, with 10 bases between. This CDR3 comprises 13 residues. The CDR3 sequence: CASGLNSKNIQYF. The CDR3, as DNA: TGTGCCAGCGGACTAAATTCCAAAAACATTCAGTACTTC.

At least ten counts were recorded for this clonotype. The gene calls are TRBV5-1 and TRBJ2-1, with D tentatively TRBD1 (6 bases). The CDR3 length is 15 residues. Trimming took 0 bases from V and 2 from J, leaving 9 bases between them. CDR1 is SGHRS and CDR2 is YFSETQ in the germline V gene. The CDR3 coding sequence is TGCGCCAGCAGCTTGGACGGGACAACCTACAATGAGCAGTTCTTC. Protein: CASSLDGTTYNEQFF.

Ten or more counts support this clonotype. The V and J genes are TRBV12-3 or TRBV12-4 and TRBJ1-1; D remains unclear. The V and J ends lost 3 bases and 4 bases respectively, with 3 bases between them. This CDR3 is 11 amino acids long. CDR3 DNA: TGTGCCAGCAGTTTGACCACTGAAGCTTTCTTT. It is translated as CASSLTTEAFF.

This clonotype has a handful of counts. This chain joins TRBV6-5 and TRBJ2-7; a possible D gene is TRBD1 (5 bases). Germline loops: CDR1 MNHEY, CDR2 SVGAGI. V gave up 3 bases and J gave up 1 base, with 16 bases separating them. The CDR3 has 16 amino acids. This CDR3 is CASSYSQGRFSYEQYF. The DNA for the CDR3 is TGTGCCAGCAGTTATTCCCAGGGCCGATTTTCCTACGAGCAGTACTTC.

This clonotype was counted many times. The chain carries TRBV10-2 and TRBJ2-3; 13 bases match TRBD2. The V gene end was trimmed by 8 bases and the J gene end by 6 bases; junction bases not matched to a gene: 5. The CDR3 contains 14 residues. Germline CDR1 and CDR2: WSHSY and SAAADI. The CDR3 bases are TGCGCCAGCCTCGGACTAGCGGGAGTGGATACGCAGTATTTT. Its protein is CASLGLAGVDTQYF.

The table lists this clonotype with many counts. The chain links TRBV20-1 to TRBJ2-1, with TRBD2 matching 15 bases. The CDR3 loop spans 16 amino acids. Per the germline V gene, CDR1 is DFQATT and CDR2 is SNEGSKA (reference sequence). The junction had 11 bases not matched to a gene; V was cut back by 8 bases and J by 6 bases. The CDR3 region is CSKTDRTSGRANEQFF. CDR3 sequence (DNA): TGCAGTAAAACCGACAGGACTAGCGGGAGGGCCAATGAGCAGTTCTTC.

This clonotype was recorded a few times. The chain carries TRBV6-1 and TRBJ2-7, with D possibly TRBD2 on 5 matching bases. The CDR3 runs to 15 residues. Trimming took 5 bases from V and 6 from J, leaving 20 bases between them. The germline V gene encodes CDR1 MNHNS and CDR2 SASEGT. The CDR3 is CASSSTLLRGPEQYF. CDR3 coding DNA: TGTGCCAGCAGTTCGACCCTCCTTCGAGGGCCCGAGCAGTACTTC.

This clonotype was seen a handful of times. The chain uses TRBV7-8 and TRBJ2-7; D perhaps matches TRBD1 (6 bases). Trimming removed 6 bases at V and 5 bases at J, with 17 bases between. The CDR3 is 14 amino acids. Germline V lookup: CDR1 SGHVS, CDR2 FQNEAQ. The CDR3 DNA reads as TGTGCCAGCAGATTACACCGGGACAACGACGAGCAGTACTTC. The encoded protein is CASRLHRDNDEQYF.

V and J are TRBV9 and TRBJ2-2; 8 nucleotides align to TRBD1. Germline V CDR1 and CDR2: SGDLS, YYNGEE. The V segment lost 0 bases and the J segment 10 bases; nucleotides outside the gene matches: 11. This CDR3 has 16 amino acids. As DNA, the CDR3 is TGTGCCAGCAGCGTAGGGGGACAGGTATTCCCCGAGGAGCTGTTTTTT. Amino acids: CASSVGGQVFPEELFF. The full variable domain, with the rest looked up from reference TRBV9 and TRBJ2-2, is DSGVTQTPKHLITATGQRVTLRCSPRSGDLSVYWYQQSLDQGLQFLIQYYNGEERAKGNILERFSAQQFPDLHSELNLSSLELGDSALYFCASSVGGQVFPEELFFGEGSRLTVL.

J is TRBJ1-5 and V is TRBV28; D might be TRBD1 (5 bases). CDR3 length: 14 residues. Trimming stripped 5 bases from V and 8 bases from J, with 16 bases between. The germline CDR1 and CDR2 sequences are MDHEN and SYDVKM. CDR3 sequence (DNA): TGTGCCAGCAGTCTCTATGACAGCCTCAAGCCCCAGCATTTT. It translates to CASSLYDSLKPQHF.

Details on this clonotype: Sequence at one end of the junction differs from germline and may be a read error. The chain links TRBV9 to TRBJ2-7; 11 nucleotides align to TRBD1. The CDR3 covers 14 residues. Germline CDR1 SGDLS, CDR2 YYNGEE. CDR3 protein: CASSYGQGAYGQYF. DNA of the CDR3: TGTGCCAGCAGCTACGGACAGGGGGCCTACGGGCAGTACTTC.